The 22 T cell receptor beta chains listed next were all sequenced from one sample in a study of regulatory T cells in long-lasting Graves disease. Described time point: newly diagnosed GD, antithyroid drugs for less than 3 months. PBMC RNA served as the TCR library source. In building TCR beta libraries, iRepertoire HTBI primers were used together with Arm-PCR of CDR3 regions. TCRdb analysed the multiplex PCR reads with MiXCR anew, one entry per CDR3 protein. The sample has over 350,000 distinct CDR3 sequences; 15% are singletons. This sample was also put to use in a study of T cells in Graves' hyperthyroidism and ophthalmopathy.

Source: peripheral blood mononuclear cells (PBMCs), taken at new diagnosis, from a patient treated with antithyroid drugs. The receptor source for this set is a middle-aged woman with Graves disease.

The chain links TRBV4-1 to TRBJ2-4; no reliable D call. The CDR3 length is 16 residues. V shed 3 bases and J shed 1 base, with 13 bases lying between them. Germline V gene data show CDR1 as MGHRA and CDR2 as YSYEKL. Here the CDR3 reads CASSQERKRAKNIQYF. The CDR3 bases are TGCGCCAGCAGCCAGGAAAGGAAAAGGGCCAAAAACATTCAGTACTTC.

This clonotype was counted ten times or more. J is TRBJ2-2 and V is TRBV30; TRBD1 agrees at 8 bases. This CDR3 is built from 13 residues. The germline V gene has CDR1 GTSNPN and CDR2 SVGIG (reference sequence). With V trimmed by 4 bases and J by 3 bases, 1 base remained unmatched. CDR3 in amino acids: CAWNRGDTGELFF. The CDR3 nucleotides are TGTGCCTGGAACAGGGGGGACACCGGGGAGCTGTTTTTT.

This clonotype occurred many times. The J gene is TRBJ1-2, the V gene TRBV7-9, with unresolved D. The CDR3 extends over 11 amino acids. CDR1 SEHNR and CDR2 FQNEAQ come from the germline V gene (reference sequence). V was pared by 7 bases and J by 7 bases, with 10 bases between. CDR3 loop: CASKKGVGYTF. CDR3 sequence (DNA): TGTGCCAGCAAGAAGGGTGTTGGCTACACCTTC.

This clonotype came up many times. The CDR3 region has the DNA TGTGCCAGCTCACCATCAATTTTGACTGGCTCCTACAATGAGCAGTTCTTC. It specifies CASSPSILTGSYNEQFF. V is TRBV18 and J is TRBJ2-1; D uncertain. Germline V gives CDR1 KGHSH, CDR2 LQKENI. CDR3 size: 17 residues. Trimming removed 2 bases at V and 0 bases at J, with 14 bases between.

The chain combines TRBV10-3 with TRBJ1-1; no clear D gene. This CDR3 has 14 residues. Germline lookup yields CDR1 ENHRY and CDR2 SYGVKD. Trimming cost V 2 bases and J 1 base, with 8 bases left between them. The CDR3 nucleotides are TGTGCCATCAGTGAGACGGAAGCGAACACTGAAGCTTTCTTT. Residues: CAISETEANTEAFF.

This clonotype has only a few counts. In DNA, the CDR3 is TGTGCCAGCAGTTCGACAGGGGGCAGGAACACCGGGGAGCTGTTTTTT. Protein sequence: CASSSTGGRNTGELFF. The chain has TRBV25-1 and TRBJ2-2; 10 bases are a match to TRBD1. CDR3 size: 16 residues. Germline V gene lookup returns CDR1 MGHDK and CDR2 SYGVNS. The V and J ends lost 5 bases and 1 base, in that order; junction bases with no gene match: 4.

This clonotype came up many times. The chain combines TRBV27 with TRBJ2-5; D is uncertain. Germline loops: CDR1 MNHEY, CDR2 SMNVEV (reference sequence). The CDR3 sequence is 15 residues long. V was shortened by 3 bases and J by 1 base, with 12 bases between the two germline ends. CDR3 region: CASSLIYSRQETQYF. CDR3 DNA: TGTGCCAGCAGTTTGATCTATTCCCGCCAAGAGACCCAGTACTTC.

This clonotype was picked up many times. This chain joins TRBV12-3 or TRBV12-4 and TRBJ2-5; TRBD1 aligns across 7 bases. The V and J ends lost 5 bases and 0 bases, in that order; junction bases with no gene match: 3. The CDR3 runs to 14 residues. The CDR3 region has the DNA TGTGCCAGCAGTATGACAGGGTACCAAGAGACCCAGTACTTC. Amino acid sequence: CASSMTGYQETQYF.

This clonotype was counted many times. The J gene is TRBJ2-5, the V gene TRBV7-2; 7 positions agree with TRBD2. Germline trimming cut 1 base from V and 3 bases from J; bases unmatched to any gene: 5. CDR1 and CDR2 (germline): SGHTA, FQGNSA. The CDR3 covers 15 residues. This chain's CDR3 is CASSLVGGWKETQYF. The CDR3 DNA reads as TGTGCCAGCAGCTTAGTGGGGGGGTGGAAAGAGACCCAGTACTTC.

This clonotype has ten or more counts. This rearrangement joins TRBV24-1 to TRBJ2-5, with D perhaps matching TRBD1 (6 bases). The CDR3 length is 16 residues. Germline V gene data show CDR1 as KGHDR and CDR2 as SFDVKD. With 5 bases removed from V and 2 bases from J, the gap between germline ends came to 17 bases. The CDR3 protein is CATSGGWGLGQETQYF. CDR3 nucleotide sequence: TGTGCCACCAGTGGGGGGTGGGGGCTTGGGCAAGAGACCCAGTACTTC.

The V and J genes are TRBV6-1 and TRBJ1-4; weak D call: TRBD1 (6 bases). The V end was cut by 0 bases, the J end by 5 bases, with 16 bases between. Germline loops: CDR1 MNHNS, CDR2 SASEGT. The CDR3 length is 17 residues. CDR3 bases: TGTGCCAGCAGTGAAGCGCTTCGGGGGGGCCCGAATGAAAAACTGTTTTTT. It encodes CASSEALRGGPNEKLFF.

There are many counts of this clonotype. J is TRBJ2-7 and V is TRBV7-2; 15 nucleotides line up with TRBD2. Germline V gives CDR1 SGHTA, CDR2 FQGNSA. This CDR3 spans 19 amino acids. V lost 3 bases and J lost 4; bases outside the gene matches: 13. CDR3 sequence: CASSFGLAGGSKALYEQYF. The CDR3 nucleotides are TGTGCCAGCAGCTTCGGACTAGCGGGAGGGTCCAAGGCCCTTTACGAGCAGTACTTC. The whole variable domain, remainder taken from reference TRBV7-2 and TRBJ2-7, is GAGVSQSPSNKVTEKGKDVELRCDPISGHTALYWYRQSLGQGLEFLIYFQGNSAPDKSGLPSDRFSAERTGGSVSTLTIQRTQQEDSAVYLCASSFGLAGGSKALYEQYFGPGTRLTVT.

The table lists this clonotype with a few counts. The rearrangement joins TRBV6-2 or TRBV6-3 to TRBJ2-3, with a possible D match to TRBD1 (6 bases). In germline, CDR1 is MNHEY, CDR2 SVGEGT. CDR3 size: 16 residues. V shed 6 bases and J shed 0 bases, with 16 bases lying between them. The chain's CDR3 is CASSSYPGGSTDTQYF. In DNA, the CDR3 is TGTGCCAGCAGCAGTTACCCTGGGGGCAGCACAGATACGCAGTATTTT.

This clonotype has ten or more counts. V usage is TRBV6-2 or TRBV6-3 and J usage is TRBJ1-3; 7 bases map to TRBD1. Germline V gives CDR1 MNHEY, CDR2 SVGEGT. Trimming took 6 bases from V and 0 from J; bases not matched to a gene: 5. CDR3 length: 15 amino acids. CDR3 region: CASREGGTSGNTIYF. CDR3 sequence (DNA): TGTGCCAGCAGGGAAGGGGGCACCTCTGGAAACACCATATATTTT.

The V gene is TRBV3-1, the J gene TRBJ2-7; 7 positions match TRBD2. The CDR3 has 13 amino acids. V was pared by 8 bases and J by 0 bases, with 4 bases of the junction left unmatched. Germline lookup yields CDR1 LGHDT and CDR2 YNNKEL (reference sequence). Here the CDR3 DNA reads TGTGCCAGCGGGACTACCTACTCCTACGAGCAGTACTTC. Translation gives CASGTTYSYEQYF.

The table lists this clonotype with many counts. This chain connects TRBV4-2 to TRBJ1-2; D gene unclear. Germline V gene sequence: CDR1 LGHNA, CDR2 YNFKEQ. Trimming cost V 0 bases and J 0 bases, with 8 bases left between them. The CDR3 contains 15 residues. CDR3 residues: CASSQDGQANYGYTF. CDR3 sequence (DNA): TGTGCCAGCAGCCAAGATGGTCAGGCTAACTATGGCTACACCTTC.

Ten or more counts support this clonotype. The J gene is TRBJ2-5, the V gene TRBV2, with 14 bases lining up with TRBD2. Germline V gene lookup returns CDR1 SNHLY and CDR2 FYNNEI. V lost 6 bases to trimming and J lost 5 bases; unmatched junction nucleotides: 8. The CDR3 consists of 16 residues. The CDR3 protein is CASRGTSGSPPETQYF. In nucleotides, the CDR3 is TGTGCCAGCAGGGGGACTAGCGGGAGCCCCCCGGAGACCCAGTACTTC. The full variable domain, completed using reference TRBV2 and TRBJ2-5, is EPEVTQTPSHQVTQMGQEVILRCVPISNHLYFYWYRQILGQKVEFLVSFYNNEISEKSEIFDDQFSVERPDGSNFTLKIRSTKLEDSAMYFCASRGTSGSPPETQYFGPGTRLLVL.

The chain couples TRBV30 to TRBJ2-7, with a tentative D call TRBD1 (5 bases). The CDR3 is made up of 15 amino acids. CDR1 is GTSNPN, CDR2 SVGIG, per germline (reference sequence). Trimming removed 2 bases from V and 4 bases from J, with 18 bases in between. The chain's CDR3 is CAWSPLPRVGYEQYF. CDR3 DNA sequence: TGTGCCTGGAGTCCCCTCCCCAGGGTAGGGTACGAGCAGTACTTC. Complete variable domain (other parts from reference TRBV30 and TRBJ2-7): SQTIHQWPATLVQPVGSPLSLECTVEGTSNPNLYWYRQAAGRGLQLLFYSVGIGQISSEVPQNLSASRPQDRQFILSSKKLLLSDSGFYLCAWSPLPRVGYEQYFGPGTRLTVT.

The chain joins TRBV5-6 to TRBJ2-3; TRBD1 matches 7 bases. Germline values: CDR1 SGHDT, CDR2 YYEEEE. The length of the CDR3 is 15 residues. With 5 bases clipped from V and 1 base from J, the junction kept 7 bases outside the gene matches. The CDR3 spells CASSSRGSGTDTQYF. CDR3 sequence (DNA): TGTGCCAGCAGTTCCAGGGGGAGCGGCACAGATACGCAGTATTTT.

V usage is TRBV20-1 and J usage is TRBJ1-4; D gene ambiguous. Per the germline V gene, CDR1 is DFQATT and CDR2 is SNEGSKA (reference sequence). This CDR3 contains 12 residues. V lost 0 bases and J lost 8, with 7 bases in between. CDR3 sequence: CSARDSSEKLFF. CDR3 coding DNA: TGCAGTGCTAGAGACTCTTCAGAAAAACTGTTTTTT.

The table lists this clonotype with many counts. The V and J genes are TRBV6-1 and TRBJ1-2; D remains ambiguous. The CDR3 runs 12 residues. Germline values: CDR1 MNHNS, CDR2 SASEGT. Trimming cost V 6 bases and J 0 bases, with 5 bases left between them. The CDR3, as DNA: TGTGCCAGCAGAACAGCTAACTATGGCTACACCTTC. As protein: CASRTANYGYTF.

A remark on this clonotype: Likely a read error: the CDR3 ends without its conserved phenylalanine or tryptophan. The V gene is TRBV28, the J gene TRBJ2-7; weak D call: TRBD1 (6 bases). CDR1 is MDHEN and CDR2 is SYDVKM in the germline V gene. CDR3 length: 14 residues. Trimming shortened V by 6 bases and J by 2 bases, and 14 bases separated the two germline ends. The CDR3 sequence is CASSSGQPTYEQYL. CDR3 coding DNA: TGTGCCAGCAGCTCTGGACAGCCGACCTACGAGCAGTACCTC.